The T cell receptor beta chain under discussion was sequenced for a study of blood T cell repertoires in COVID-19. Study details: Italy, Spain and the United States were the sources of the convalescent and acute COVID-19 samples. PBMCs, B-cell-depleted T cells, or T cells provided the cDNA or gDNA that made up the material.

During active infection, Seattle patients enrolled and were then monitored through disease. The CDR3 is made up of 15 amino acids. Trimming stripped 1 base from V and 0 bases from J, with 13 bases between. From germline, CDR1 is GTSNPN and CDR2 SVGIG (reference sequence). Original processing notes: Estimation of nucleated cell counts relied on the amplification of reference gene primers. Sequencing used immunoSEQ multiplex PCR; TCRdb keeps in-frame clones, though not all of them. V and J calls and clone size are as listed in that table; D and trimming were resolved from the DNA. The sample lists more than 300,000 clones, more than 70% occurring once.

The sequenced sample was peripheral blood. This rearrangement joins TRBV30 to TRBJ2-7; no reliable D call. The receptor was isolated from a woman in her 30s with COVID-19, enrolled during active disease. CDR3 in amino acids: CAWSEGRWYSYEQYF. In nucleotides, the CDR3 is TGTGCCTGGAGTGAAGGCAGGTGGTACTCCTACGAGCAGTACTTC.